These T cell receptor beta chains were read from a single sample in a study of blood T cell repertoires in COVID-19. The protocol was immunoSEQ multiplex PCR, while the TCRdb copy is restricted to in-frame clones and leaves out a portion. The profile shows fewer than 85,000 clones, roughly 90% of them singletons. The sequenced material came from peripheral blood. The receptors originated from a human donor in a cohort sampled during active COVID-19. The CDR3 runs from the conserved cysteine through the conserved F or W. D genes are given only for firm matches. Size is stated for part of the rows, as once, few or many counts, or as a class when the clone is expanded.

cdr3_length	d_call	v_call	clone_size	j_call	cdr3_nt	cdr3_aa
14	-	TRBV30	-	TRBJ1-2	TGTGCCTGGAGTCTCTACCTTCGACAGTATGGCTACACCTTC	CAWSLYLRQYGYTF
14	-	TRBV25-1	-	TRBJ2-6	TGTGCCAGCAGCCCCGGGGGTGGGGCCAACGTCCTGACTTTC	CASSPGGGANVLTF
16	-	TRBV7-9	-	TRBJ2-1	TGTGCCAGCAGAGCGGTGGTGGCTTTATCCTACAATGAGCAGTTCTTC	CASRAVVALSYNEQFF
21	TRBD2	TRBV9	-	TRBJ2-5	TGTGCCAGCTCCGGGGGGGGAGGACTAGCGGGAGTCCCCCAATACCAAGAGACCCAGTACTTC	CASSGGGGLAGVPQYQETQYF
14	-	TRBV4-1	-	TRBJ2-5	TGCGCCACCAGAGCAACAGGGTACCAAGAGACCCAGTACTTC	CATRATGYQETQYF
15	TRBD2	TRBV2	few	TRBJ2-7	TGTGCCAGCAGTCAACTAGCGGGGGGCTCCTACGAGCAGTACTTC	CASSQLAGGSYEQYF
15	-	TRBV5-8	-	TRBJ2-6	TGTGCCAGCAGCTCTTGGGGCTCCGGGGCCAACGTCCTGACTTTC	CASSSWGSGANVLTF
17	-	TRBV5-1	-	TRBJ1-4	TGCGCCAGCAGCGCGGACTCCGACTCCCGCCTAGGGGAAAAACTGTTTTTT	CASSADSDSRLGEKLFF
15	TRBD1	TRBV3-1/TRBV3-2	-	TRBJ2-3	TGTGCCAGCAGCCGACAGGGGGCTAGAACAGATACGCAGTATTTT	CASSRQGARTDTQYF
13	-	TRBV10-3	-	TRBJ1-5	TGTGCCATCAGTATAACAGAAAATCAGCCCCAGCATTTT	CAISITENQPQHF
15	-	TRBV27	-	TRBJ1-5	TGTGCCAGCAGTAAACAGGAACCCAACAATCAGCCCCAGCATTTT	CASSKQEPNNQPQHF
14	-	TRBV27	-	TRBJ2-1	TGTGCCAGCAGTTTAAGGAGCTCCTACAATGAGCAGTTCTTC	CASSLRSSYNEQFF
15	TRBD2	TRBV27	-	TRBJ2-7	TGTGCCAGCAGTAAGCGGGGGGATTTAGACTACGAGCAGTACTTC	CASSKRGDLDYEQYF
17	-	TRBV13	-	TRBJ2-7	TGTGCCAGCAGCTTAGGGCCACTCAATGCCCCCTCCTACGAGCAGTACTTC	CASSLGPLNAPSYEQYF
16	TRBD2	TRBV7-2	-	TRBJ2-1	TGTGCCAGCAGCTTTAAAAGCGGGAGGTCCTACAATGAGCAGTTCTTC	CASSFKSGRSYNEQFF
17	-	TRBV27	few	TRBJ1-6	TGTGCCAGCACTAGGACACTTCAGAGCTCCTATAATTCACCCCTCCACTTT	CASTRTLQSSYNSPLHF
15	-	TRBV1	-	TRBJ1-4	TGCACCAGCAGCCAAAACAGGGGCGTTAATGAAAAACTGTTTTTT	CTSSQNRGVNEKLFF
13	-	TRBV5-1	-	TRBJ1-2	TGCGCCAGCAGCTTGAGACTTTCGGGTGGCTACACCTTC	CASSLRLSGGYTF
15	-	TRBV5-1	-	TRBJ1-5	TGCGCCAGCAGCCCAGTTGACAGTAGCAATCAGCCCCAGCATTTT	CASSPVDSSNQPQHF
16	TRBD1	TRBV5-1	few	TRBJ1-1	TGCGCCAGCAGCTGGGGGACAGGGGCCATGAACACTGAAGCTTTCTTT	CASSWGTGAMNTEAFF
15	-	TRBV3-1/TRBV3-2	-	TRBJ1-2	TGTGCCAGCAGCCAAGAGACCACAGGTTTCTATGGCTACACCTTC	CASSQETTGFYGYTF
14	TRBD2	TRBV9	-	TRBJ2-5	TGTGCCAGCAGCGTAAACGGGGGGGAAGAGACCCAGTACTTC	CASSVNGGEETQYF
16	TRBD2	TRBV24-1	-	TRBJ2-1	TGTGCCACCAGTCACCGACTAGCGGGCAGAGGCGATGAGCAGTTCTTC	CATSHRLAGRGDEQFF
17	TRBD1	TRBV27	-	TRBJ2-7	TGTGCCAGCAGCCATACGTTGGGCAGGGGGAAAACCTACGAGCAGTACTTC	CASSHTLGRGKTYEQYF
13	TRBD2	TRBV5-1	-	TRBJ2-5	TGCGCCAGCAGTGGGGGGGGACGAGAGACCCAGTACTTC	CASSGGGRETQYF
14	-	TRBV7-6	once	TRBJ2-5	TGTGCCAGCAGCAATTCCGGGGGCCAAGAGACCCAGTACTTC	CASSNSGGQETQYF
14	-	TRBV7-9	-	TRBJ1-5	TGTGCCAGCAGCGCCGCGGGGAGCAATCAGCCCCAGCATTTT	CASSAAGSNQPQHF
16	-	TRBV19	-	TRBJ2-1	TGTGCCAGTAGTACCCCTAGGGGGGAGGGCATAAATGAGCAGTTCTTC	CASSTPRGEGINEQFF
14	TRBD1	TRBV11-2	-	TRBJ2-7	TGTGCCAGCAGCTCACAGGGGAACTCCTACGAGCAGTACTTC	CASSSQGNSYEQYF
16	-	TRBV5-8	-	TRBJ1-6	TGTGCCAGCAGCGTATCACGGGCGGGGGGGAATTCACCCCTCCACTTT	CASSVSRAGGNSPLHF
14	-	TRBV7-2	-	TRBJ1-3	TGTGCCAGCAGCTTAGGCGGTTCTGGAAACACCATATATTTT	CASSLGGSGNTIYF
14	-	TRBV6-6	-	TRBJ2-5	TGTGCCAGCAGTTACCCCGACATCCAAGAGACCCAGTACTTC	CASSYPDIQETQYF
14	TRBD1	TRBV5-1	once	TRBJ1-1	TGCGCCAGCAGCATCCGACAGGGTAGTTCTGAAGCTTTCTTT	CASSIRQGSSEAFF
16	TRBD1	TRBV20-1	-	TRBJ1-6	TGCAGTGCTAGTCCCGGGACAGGACGGACTAATTCACCCCTCCACTTT	CSASPGTGRTNSPLHF
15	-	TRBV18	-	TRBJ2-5	TGTGCCAGCTCACCACGGGTCACGACAGAGGAGACCCAGTACTTC	CASSPRVTTEETQYF
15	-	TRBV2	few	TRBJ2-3	TGTGCCAGCAGGAACGGACCGGAGGAGGTGGATACGCAGTATTTT	CASRNGPEEVDTQYF